The rows below give T cell receptor beta chains drawn from one sample of a study of regulatory T cells in long-lasting Graves disease. One entry per CDR3 protein, called by TCRdb with MiXCR from the multiplex PCR reads. The table lists fewer than 550,000 distinct CDR3 sequences, roughly 21% of them singletons. The specimen was peripheral blood mononuclear cells (PBMCs), collected when the disease was refractory, from a patient treated with antithyroid drugs. The receptors were sampled from a female donor with Graves disease. Both conserved end residues are part of each CDR3. The D gene is left open where the match is weak. Clone size is stated in some rows and not others, as once, few, many or a class when expanded.

>.|.|TRBJ1-5|12|TRBV14
TGTGCCAGCAGGAACAGAAGTCAGCCCCAGCATTTT
CASRNRSQPQHF
>.|few|TRBJ1-1|15|TRBV7-9
TGTGCCAGCAGTCCGTACGGGGGGATGAACACTGAAGCTTTCTTT
CASSPYGGMNTEAFF
>TRBD1|.|TRBJ1-3|15|TRBV30
TGTGCCTGTAGCCCTACAGGGGACTCTGGAAACACCATATATTTT
CACSPTGDSGNTIYF
>TRBD1|few|TRBJ1-2|16|TRBV3-1
TGTGCCAGCAGCCAAGCTTCTCCCGGGACAGGGGATGGCTACACCTTC
CASSQASPGTGDGYTF
>TRBD1|many|TRBJ1-4|13|TRBV20-1
TGCAGTGCTTCCGGGACAGGGTCTGAAAAACTGTTTTTT
CSASGTGSEKLFF
>.|many|TRBJ1-4|14|TRBV2
TGTGCCAGCAGTGAAGGGTTATCCGGTGAAAAACTGTTTTTT
CASSEGLSGEKLFF
>.|few|TRBJ1-2|13|TRBV20-1
TGCAGTGCTAGAGATTCGTCGGGTTATGGCTACACCTTC
CSARDSSGYGYTF
>TRBD1|many|TRBJ1-6|16|TRBV6-2/TRBV6-3
TGTGCCAGCAGTGAATGGATAGGGACAGGGAACTCACCCCTCCACTTT
CASSEWIGTGNSPLHF
>.|few|TRBJ2-5|15|TRBV5-4
TGTGCCAGCAGCTTGCTGCGGAGGGGGGAAGAGACCCAGTACTTC
CASSLLRRGEETQYF
>.|few|TRBJ2-1|14|TRBV28
TGTGCCAGCGGCAGGGGGGGGGATTACAATGAGCAGTTCTTC
CASGRGGDYNEQFF
>.|few|TRBJ1-1|15|TRBV4-3
TGCGCCAGCAGCCAAGATTCGGTCCAGAACACTGAAGCTTTCTTT
CASSQDSVQNTEAFF
>.|many|TRBJ1-2|9|TRBV29-1
TGCAGCGTTGATCTTGGCTACACCTTC
CSVDLGYTF
>TRBD1|.|TRBJ1-2|17|TRBV14
TGTGCCAGCAGCCAAAGCGTCCCGGGACAGGGGAACTATGGCTACACCTTC
CASSQSVPGQGNYGYTF
>.|many|TRBJ2-4|13|TRBV2
TGTGCCAGCGGCCTCTTCGCAGCAAACATTCAGTACTTC
CASGLFAANIQYF
>.|.|TRBJ2-7|12|TRBV29-1
TGCAGCGTTGAACTAGCCAGTCGCGAGCAGTACTTC
CSVELASREQYF
>TRBD2|few|TRBJ2-2|16|TRBV20-1
TGCAGTGCTGGGAGGTTTACTAGCGGGACCTCCGGGGAGCTGTTTTTT
CSAGRFTSGTSGELFF
>.|many|TRBJ2-7|15|TRBV10-3
TGTGCCATCAGTGAGCGACTCGCAGCCCCGAACGAGCAGTACTTC
CAISERLAAPNEQYF
>.|many|TRBJ2-5|14|TRBV27
TGTGCCAGCAGTTTATGGACAGATGACGAGACCCAGTACTTC
CASSLWTDDETQYF
>.|.|TRBJ1-2|14|TRBV19
TGTGCCAGTAGGGCACAGCATCTCTTGTATGGCTACACCTTC
CASRAQHLLYGYTF
>TRBD2|many|TRBJ2-5|16|TRBV20-1
TGCAGTGCTGGGGACCCTAGAGGGACTAGCGAGGGGACCCAGTACTTC
CSAGDPRGTSEGTQYF
>TRBD1|.|TRBJ1-1|16|TRBV16
TGTGCCAGCAGCCGAGGACAGGGGGCGCGGAACACTGAAGCTTTCTTT
CASSRGQGARNTEAFF
>.|.|TRBJ2-1|15|TRBV6-9
TGTGCCAGCAGTTACGTTCAGGCAACTGTCCACGAGCAGTTCTTC
CASSYVQATVHEQFF
>TRBD2|.|TRBJ2-2|17|TRBV5-5
TGTGCCAGCAGCTGGGGGAAGCGGGACTTAGACACCGGGGAGCTGTTTTTT
CASSWGKRDLDTGELFF
>.|few|TRBJ2-1|14|TRBV20-1
TGCAGTGCTAGGTTAGGCGGGAATCGGAATGAGCAGTTCTTC
CSARLGGNRNEQFF
>.|few|TRBJ1-6|15|TRBV4-3
TGCGCCAGCAGCCAAGTCGGAGTTTATAATTCACCCCTCCACTTT
CASSQVGVYNSPLHF
>TRBD2|.|TRBJ2-2|14|TRBV2
TGTGCCAGCAGTACTAGCGGTAACACCGGGGAGCTGTTTTTT
CASSTSGNTGELFF
>.|many|TRBJ2-7|15|TRBV11-2
TGTGCCAGCAGCTTAGTTGTGGTCCCAACCTACGAGCAGTACTTC
CASSLVVVPTYEQYF
>.|many|TRBJ1-4|14|TRBV30
TGTGCCTGGAGTGTACAACTTAAGGCTGAAAAACTGTTTTTT
CAWSVQLKAEKLFF
>TRBD1|.|TRBJ2-5|15|TRBV5-1
TGCGCCAGCAGCCCAAGGACAGGGGGCTCGGAGACCCAGTACTTC
CASSPRTGGSETQYF
>.|.|TRBJ1-6|15|TRBV3-1
TGTGCCAGCAGCCAATGGGACTGGATTAATTCACCCCTCCACTTT
CASSQWDWINSPLHF
>.|few|TRBJ2-5|16|TRBV28
TGTGCCAGCAGTCCCCGACGGCCGGCCTGGGAAGAGACCCAGTACTTC
CASSPRRPAWEETQYF
>TRBD1|.|TRBJ2-7|15|TRBV4-1
TGCGCCAGCAGCCAAGGGGACAGGGGTGGCGACGAGCAGTACTTC
CASSQGDRGGDEQYF